This T cell receptor beta chain emerged from a study of T cell repertoires in cytomegalovirus infection. For the study at large: Carrying CMV and the relevant HLA type showed in public TCR beta signatures. Study-wide results and limits: What dominated the ex vivo response were HLA-C-restricted CMV-specific TCR beta clonotypes. The cumulative frequency of public TCR beta families distinguished individuals who carried CMV together with the relevant HLA.

With regard to this clonotype: Its matching antigen is unknown.

CDR1 LGHDT and CDR2 YNNKEL come from the germline V gene (reference sequence). Trimming cost V 6 bases and J 5 bases; bases outside gene matches: 4. The CDR3 has 14 amino acids. One entry per CDR3 protein results from TCRdb running MiXCR on the reads. The sample lists approximately 170,000 distinct CDR3 sequences; 17% were seen once. This chain uses TRBV3-1 with TRBJ2-1; 10 bases agree with TRBD2. The clonotype comes from a human donor in good health (CMV status not recorded). Some clones in this sample may be carry-over from other donors' samples. The sequenced sample was CD8+ T cells from PBMCs. The CDR3 region is CASRGAGGNNEQFF. The CDR3 coding sequence is TGTGCCAGCAGGGGAGCGGGGGGGAACAATGAGCAGTTCTTC.